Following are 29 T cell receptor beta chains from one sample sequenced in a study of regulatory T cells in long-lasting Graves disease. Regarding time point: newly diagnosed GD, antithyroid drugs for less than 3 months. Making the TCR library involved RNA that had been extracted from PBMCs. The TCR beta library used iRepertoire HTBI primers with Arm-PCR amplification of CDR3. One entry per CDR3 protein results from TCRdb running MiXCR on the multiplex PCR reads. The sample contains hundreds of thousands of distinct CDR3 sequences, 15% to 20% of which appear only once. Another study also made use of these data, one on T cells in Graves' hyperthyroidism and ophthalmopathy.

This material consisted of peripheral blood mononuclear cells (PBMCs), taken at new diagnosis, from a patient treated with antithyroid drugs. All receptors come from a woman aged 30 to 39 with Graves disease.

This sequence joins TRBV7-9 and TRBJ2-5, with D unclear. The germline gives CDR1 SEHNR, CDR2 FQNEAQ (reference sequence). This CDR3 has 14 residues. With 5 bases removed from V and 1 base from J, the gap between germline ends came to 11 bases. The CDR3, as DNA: TGTGCCAGCAGCCGAGGACCGGTCCAAGAGACCCAGTACTTC. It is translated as CASSRGPVQETQYF.

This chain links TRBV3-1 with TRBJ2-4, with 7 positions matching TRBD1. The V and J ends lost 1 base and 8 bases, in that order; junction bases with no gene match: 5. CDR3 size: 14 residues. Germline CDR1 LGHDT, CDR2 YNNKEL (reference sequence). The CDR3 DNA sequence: TGTGCCAGCAGCCAAGGACAGGGTCGGGACATTCAGTACTTC. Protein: CASSQGQGRDIQYF.

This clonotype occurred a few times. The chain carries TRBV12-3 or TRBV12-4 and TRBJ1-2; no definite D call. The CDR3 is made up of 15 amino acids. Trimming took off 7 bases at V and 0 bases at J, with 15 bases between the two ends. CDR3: CASTTSLAANYGYTF. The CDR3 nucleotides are TGTGCCAGCACCACCTCCCTAGCTGCTAACTATGGCTACACCTTC.

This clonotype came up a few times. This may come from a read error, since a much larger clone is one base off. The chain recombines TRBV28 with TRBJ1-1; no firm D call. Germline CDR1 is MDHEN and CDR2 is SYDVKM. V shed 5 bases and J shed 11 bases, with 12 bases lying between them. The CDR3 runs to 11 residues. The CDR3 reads CASSPLGVAFF. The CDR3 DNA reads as TGTGCCAGCAGTCCTTTAGGTGTCGCTTTCTTT.

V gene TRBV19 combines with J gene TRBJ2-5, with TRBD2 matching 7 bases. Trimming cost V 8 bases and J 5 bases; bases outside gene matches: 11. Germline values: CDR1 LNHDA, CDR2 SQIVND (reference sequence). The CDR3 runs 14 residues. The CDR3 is CASRGEGQGETQYF. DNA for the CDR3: TGTGCCAGTCGGGGGGAGGGCCAGGGTGAGACCCAGTACTTC.

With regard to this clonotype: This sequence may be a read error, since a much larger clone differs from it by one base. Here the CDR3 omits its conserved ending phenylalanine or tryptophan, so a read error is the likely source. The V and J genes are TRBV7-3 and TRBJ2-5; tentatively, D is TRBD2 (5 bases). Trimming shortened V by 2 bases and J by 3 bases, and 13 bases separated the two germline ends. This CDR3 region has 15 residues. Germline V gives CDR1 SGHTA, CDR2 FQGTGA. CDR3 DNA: TGTGCCAGCAGCTTACAGCCAGCGCGGGAAGAGACCCAGTACCTC. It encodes CASSLQPAREETQYL.

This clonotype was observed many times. The CDR3 coding sequence is TGTGCCAGCAGCATAGGACTAGTAATGTTCAATGAGCAGTTCTTC. It encodes CASSIGLVMFNEQFF. The gene calls are TRBV7-8 and TRBJ2-1; 7 nucleotides agree with TRBD2. The V segment lost 5 bases and the J segment 6 bases; nucleotides outside the gene matches: 10. This CDR3 has 15 residues. Per germline, CDR1 SGHVS and CDR2 FQNEAQ.

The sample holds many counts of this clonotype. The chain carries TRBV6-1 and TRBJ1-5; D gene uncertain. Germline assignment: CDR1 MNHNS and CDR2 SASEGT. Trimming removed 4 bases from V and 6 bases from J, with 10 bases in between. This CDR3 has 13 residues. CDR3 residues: CASSGAGGQPQHF. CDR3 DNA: TGTGCCAGCAGTGGGGCAGGCGGTCAGCCCCAGCATTTT.

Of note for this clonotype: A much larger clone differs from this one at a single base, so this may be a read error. The CDR3 is CDTSRGLAGGPETQYF. The CDR3 DNA is TGTGACACCAGCAGAGGGCTAGCGGGAGGGCCGGAGACCCAGTACTTC. J is TRBJ2-5 and V is TRBV15; TRBD2 matches 12 bases. The length of the CDR3 is 16 residues. CDR1 is LNHNV, CDR2 YYDKDF, per germline (reference sequence).

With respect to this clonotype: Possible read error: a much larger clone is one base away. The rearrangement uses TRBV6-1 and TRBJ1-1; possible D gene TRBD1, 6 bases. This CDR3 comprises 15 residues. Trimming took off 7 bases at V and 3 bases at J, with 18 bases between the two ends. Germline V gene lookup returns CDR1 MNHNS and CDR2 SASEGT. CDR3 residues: CASIRTATLDTEAFF. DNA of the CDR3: TGTGCCAGCATACGGACAGCAACGTTGGACACTGAAGCTTTCTTT.

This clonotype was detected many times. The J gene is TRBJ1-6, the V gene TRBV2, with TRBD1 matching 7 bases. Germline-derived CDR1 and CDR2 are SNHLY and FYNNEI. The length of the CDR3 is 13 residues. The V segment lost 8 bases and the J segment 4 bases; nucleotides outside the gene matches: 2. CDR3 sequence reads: CASGGQYNSPLHF. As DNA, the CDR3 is TGTGCCAGCGGGGGACAGTATAATTCACCCCTCCACTTT. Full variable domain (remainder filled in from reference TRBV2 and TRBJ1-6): EPEVTQTPSHQVTQMGQEVILRCVPISNHLYFYWYRQILGQKVEFLVSFYNNEISEKSEIFDDQFSVERPDGSNFTLKIRSTKLEDSAMYFCASGGQYNSPLHFGNGTRLTVT.

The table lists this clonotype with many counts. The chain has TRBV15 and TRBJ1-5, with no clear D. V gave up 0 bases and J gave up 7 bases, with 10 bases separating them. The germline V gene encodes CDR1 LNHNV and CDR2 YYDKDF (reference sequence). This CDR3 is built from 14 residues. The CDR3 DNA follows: TGTGCCACCAGCAGAGATTTAGAATCGCAGCCCCAGCATTTT. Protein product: CATSRDLESQPQHF.

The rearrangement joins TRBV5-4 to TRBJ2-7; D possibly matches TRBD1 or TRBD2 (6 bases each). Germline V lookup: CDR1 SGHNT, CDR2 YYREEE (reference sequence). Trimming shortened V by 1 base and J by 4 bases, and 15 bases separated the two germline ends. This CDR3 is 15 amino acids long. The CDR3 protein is CASSLLEGGRYEQYF. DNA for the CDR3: TGTGCCAGCAGCTTGTTGGAAGGGGGGCGGTACGAGCAGTACTTC.

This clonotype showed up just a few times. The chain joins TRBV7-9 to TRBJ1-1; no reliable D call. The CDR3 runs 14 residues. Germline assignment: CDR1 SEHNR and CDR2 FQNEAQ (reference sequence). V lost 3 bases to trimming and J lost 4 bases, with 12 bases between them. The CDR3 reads CASSFSPLGTEAFF. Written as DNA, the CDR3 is TGTGCCAGCAGCTTTTCACCTTTAGGCACTGAAGCTTTCTTT.

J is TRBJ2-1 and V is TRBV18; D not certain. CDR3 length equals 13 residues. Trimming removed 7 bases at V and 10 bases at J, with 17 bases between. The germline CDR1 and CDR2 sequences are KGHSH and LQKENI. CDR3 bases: TGTGCCAGCTACCCGGATAGGAATTTCGAGCAGTTCTTC. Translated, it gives CASYPDRNFEQFF.

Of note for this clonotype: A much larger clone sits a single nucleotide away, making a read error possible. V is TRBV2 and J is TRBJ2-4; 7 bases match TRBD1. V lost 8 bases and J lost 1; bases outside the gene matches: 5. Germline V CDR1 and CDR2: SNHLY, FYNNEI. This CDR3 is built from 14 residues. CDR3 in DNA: TGTGCCAGCGACTCGGGACAGGCCAAAAACATTCAGTACTTC. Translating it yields CASDSGQAKNIQYF.

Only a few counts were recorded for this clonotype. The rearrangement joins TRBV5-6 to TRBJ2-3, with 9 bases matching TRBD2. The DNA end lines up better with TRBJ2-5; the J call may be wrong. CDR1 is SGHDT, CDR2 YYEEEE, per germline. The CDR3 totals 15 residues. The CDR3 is CASSPGLATAKTQYF. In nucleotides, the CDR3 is TGTGCCAGCAGCCCGGGACTAGCAACCGCCAAGACCCAGTACTTC.

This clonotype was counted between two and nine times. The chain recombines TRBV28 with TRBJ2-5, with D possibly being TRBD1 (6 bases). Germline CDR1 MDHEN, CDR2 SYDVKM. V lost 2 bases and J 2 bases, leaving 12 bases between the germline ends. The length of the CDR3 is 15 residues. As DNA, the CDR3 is TGTGCCAGCAGTTTAGATGGGGGCCCTCAAGAGACCCAGTACTTC. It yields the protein CASSLDGGPQETQYF.

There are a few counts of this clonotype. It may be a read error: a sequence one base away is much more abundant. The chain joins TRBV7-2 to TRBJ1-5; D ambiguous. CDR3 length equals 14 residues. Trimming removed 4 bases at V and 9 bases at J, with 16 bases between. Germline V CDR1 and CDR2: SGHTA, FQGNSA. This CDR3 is CASSSSHGAVPQHF. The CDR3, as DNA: TGTGCCAGCAGCTCCAGCCATGGCGCCGTGCCCCAGCATTTT.

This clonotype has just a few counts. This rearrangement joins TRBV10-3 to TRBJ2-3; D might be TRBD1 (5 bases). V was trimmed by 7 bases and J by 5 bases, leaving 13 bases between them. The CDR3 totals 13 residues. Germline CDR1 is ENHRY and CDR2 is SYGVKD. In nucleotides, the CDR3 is TGTGCCATCAAGGGGCAGGCCCAAGATACGCAGTATTTT. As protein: CAIKGQAQDTQYF.

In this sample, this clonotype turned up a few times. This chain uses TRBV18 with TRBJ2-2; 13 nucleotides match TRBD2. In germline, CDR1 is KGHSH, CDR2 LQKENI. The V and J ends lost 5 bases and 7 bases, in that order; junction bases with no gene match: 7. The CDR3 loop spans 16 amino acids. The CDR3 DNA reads TGTGCCAGCTCAAACGGACTAGCGGGAGTACTCGGGGAGCTGTTTTTT. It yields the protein CASSNGLAGVLGELFF.

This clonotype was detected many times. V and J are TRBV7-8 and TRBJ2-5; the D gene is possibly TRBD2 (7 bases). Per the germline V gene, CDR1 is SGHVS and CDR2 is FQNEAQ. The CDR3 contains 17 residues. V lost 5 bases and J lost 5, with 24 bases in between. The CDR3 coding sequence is TGTGCCAGCAGCATGGGGGCTAGTCGGGGGGATTTGGAGACCCAGTACTTC. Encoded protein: CASSMGASRGDLETQYF.

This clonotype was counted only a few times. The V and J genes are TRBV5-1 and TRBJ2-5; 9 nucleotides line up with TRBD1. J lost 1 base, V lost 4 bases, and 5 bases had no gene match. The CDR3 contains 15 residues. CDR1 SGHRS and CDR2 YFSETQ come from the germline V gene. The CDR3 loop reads CASSTGQGSQETQYF. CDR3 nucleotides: TGCGCCAGCAGCACCGGACAGGGGAGCCAAGAGACCCAGTACTTC.

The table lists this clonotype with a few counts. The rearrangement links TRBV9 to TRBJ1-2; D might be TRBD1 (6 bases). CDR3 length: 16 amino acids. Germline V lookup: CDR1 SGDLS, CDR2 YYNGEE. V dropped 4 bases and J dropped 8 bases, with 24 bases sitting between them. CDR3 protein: CASSLRGVQDGIGYTF. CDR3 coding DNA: TGTGCCAGCAGCCTAAGGGGGGTACAGGACGGGATCGGCTACACCTTC.

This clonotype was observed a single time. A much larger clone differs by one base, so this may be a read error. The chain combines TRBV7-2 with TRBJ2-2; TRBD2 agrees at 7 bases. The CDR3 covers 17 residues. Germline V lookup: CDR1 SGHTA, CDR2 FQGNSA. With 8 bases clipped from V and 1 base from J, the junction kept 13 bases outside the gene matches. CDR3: CASVPGAGIKNTGELFF. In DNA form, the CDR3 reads TGTGCCAGCGTCCCCGGAGCGGGGATTAAGAACACCGGGGAGCTGTTTTTT.

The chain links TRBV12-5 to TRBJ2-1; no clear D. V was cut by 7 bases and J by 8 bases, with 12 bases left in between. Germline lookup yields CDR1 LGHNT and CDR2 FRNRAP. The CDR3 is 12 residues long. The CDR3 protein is CASAQLSDEQFF. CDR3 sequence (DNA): TGTGCTAGTGCCCAATTGTCGGATGAGCAGTTCTTC. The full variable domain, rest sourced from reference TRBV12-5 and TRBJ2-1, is DARVTQTPRHKVTEMGQEVTMRCQPILGHNTVFWYRQTMMQGLELLAYFRNRAPLDDSGMPKDRFSAEMPDATLATLKIQPSEPRDSAVYFCASAQLSDEQFFGPGTRLTVL.

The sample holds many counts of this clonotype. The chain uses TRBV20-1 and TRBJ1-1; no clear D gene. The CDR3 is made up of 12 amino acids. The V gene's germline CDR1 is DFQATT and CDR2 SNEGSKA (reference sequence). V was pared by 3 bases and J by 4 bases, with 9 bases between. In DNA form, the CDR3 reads TGCAGTGCTAGGGACGGAGGCACTGAAGCTTTCTTT. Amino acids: CSARDGGTEAFF.

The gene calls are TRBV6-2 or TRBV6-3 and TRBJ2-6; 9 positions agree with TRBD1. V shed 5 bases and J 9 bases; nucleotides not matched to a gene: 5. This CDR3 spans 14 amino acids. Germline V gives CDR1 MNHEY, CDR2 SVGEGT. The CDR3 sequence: CASSPGQGVNVLTF. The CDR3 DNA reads TGTGCCAGCAGTCCGGGACAGGGTGTCAACGTCCTGACTTTC.

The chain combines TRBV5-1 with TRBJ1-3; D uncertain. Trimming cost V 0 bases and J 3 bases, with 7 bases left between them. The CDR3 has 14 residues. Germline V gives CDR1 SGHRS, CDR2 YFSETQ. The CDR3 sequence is CASSLGWGGNTIYF. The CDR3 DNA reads TGCGCCAGCAGCTTGGGATGGGGTGGAAACACCATATATTTT.